Sequencing of this T cell receptor (beta chain) was carried out in a study of blood T cell repertoires in COVID-19. V shed 6 bases, J shed 5 bases, and the junction held 5 bases outside the gene matches. Germline lookup yields CDR1 MNHEY and CDR2 SVGAGI. The CDR3 is 13 residues long. Assay: immunoSEQ multiplex PCR; the TCRdb copy retains only in-frame clones and omits some. The sample carries roughly 400,000 clones, approximately 90% recorded once. This chain uses TRBV6-5 with TRBJ2-7, with TRBD1 matching 9 bases. Source material: PBMCs or T cells enriched from blood (not recorded which). The sequence came from a woman under 30 who had been exposed to COVID-19. CDR3 DNA sequence: TGTGCCAGCAGACGGACAGGGGATAACGAGCAGTACTTC. As protein: CASRRTGDNEQYF.